What follows is one T cell receptor beta chain and its context. Its antigen is as yet unknown. This entry comes from a study of cytomegalovirus exposure and HLA in healthy donors. Both 60 Vbeta primers and 13 Jbeta primers went into the PCR. The table came from immunoSEQ multiplex PCR; TCRdb's copy has only in-frame clones and leaves some out. The sample holds some 200,000 clones, 70% to 85% seen once. V lost 5 bases, J lost 7 bases, and 5 bases lay in between. Germline V gene lookup returns CDR1 LNHDA and CDR2 SQIVND (reference sequence). This CDR3 region has 10 residues. Whole-study results and caveats: A reported reduction in N-insertions relative to the 666-donor mean was seen in an Asian-associated ancestry cluster in a later analysis. Several of the most significant clusters were apparently associated with common viral pathogens in a later analysis.

The rearrangement joins TRBV19 to TRBJ1-1; D remains ambiguous. The specimen was PBMCs. The TCR was taken from a boy aged 2 to 10 in good health and CMV-seronegative. Here the CDR3 reads CASSRGEAFF. The CDR3 bases are TGTGCCAGTAGTCGGGGTGAAGCTTTCTTT. Using reference TRBV19 and TRBJ1-1 for the parts outside the CDR3, the full variable domain is DGGITQSPKYLFRKEGQNVTLSCEQNLNHDAMYWYRQDPGQGLRLIYYSQIVNDFQKGDIAEGYSVSREKKESFPLTVTSAQKNPTAFYLCASSRGEAFFGQGTRLTVV.